The 21 T cell receptor beta chains in this list originate from one sample, sequenced in a study of identical twins' blood T cells. Via MiXCR, TCRdb re-called the 5' RACE reads, giving one row per CDR3 protein. The sample has 350,000 to 450,000 distinct CDR3 sequences, roughly 30% seen once. Sequencing was performed on PBMCs. These receptors originate from a woman between 18 and 50 years old in good health.

This clonotype was counted a few times. The rearrangement joins TRBV6-2 or TRBV6-3 to TRBJ2-5; D not resolved. Germline assignment: CDR1 MNHEY and CDR2 SVGEGT. Trimming stripped 5 bases from V and 2 bases from J, with 3 bases between. There are 11 residues in the CDR3. CDR3 loop: CASSKQETQYF. The CDR3 DNA sequence: TGTGCCAGCAGTAAACAAGAGACCCAGTACTTC.

This clonotype was observed a handful of times. The rearrangement links TRBV3-1 to TRBJ2-3; 9 bases map to TRBD2. V trimming: 5 bases; J trimming: 6 bases; junction bases outside the gene matches: 15. The CDR3 consists of 17 residues. From germline, CDR1 is LGHDT and CDR2 YNNKEL (reference sequence). This chain's CDR3 is CASSSLAGAHNEDTQYF. The CDR3 bases are TGTGCCAGCAGCTCTTTAGCGGGAGCTCATAATGAGGATACGCAGTATTTT.

The J gene is TRBJ1-5, the V gene TRBV2; 8 bases fit TRBD1. Per the germline V gene, CDR1 is SNHLY and CDR2 is FYNNEI. The CDR3 is 15 amino acids. Trimming removed 7 bases from V and 7 bases from J; junction bases left unmatched: 12. CDR3: CASKGRTGSQQPQHF. CDR3 coding DNA: TGTGCCAGCAAGGGGAGGACAGGGAGTCAACAGCCCCAGCATTTT.

This clonotype came up a few times. The chain employs TRBV3-1 and TRBJ1-1; no reliable D call. There are 15 residues in the CDR3. The V gene lost 0 bases and the J gene lost 3 bases, with 11 bases spanning the gap. Germline V CDR1 and CDR2: LGHDT, YNNKEL (reference sequence). The CDR3 sequence is CASSQDYSEYTEAFF. The CDR3 DNA reads as TGTGCCAGCAGCCAAGATTACAGCGAGTACACTGAAGCTTTCTTT.

This chain links TRBV20-1 with TRBJ1-4; no clear D. This CDR3 spans 12 amino acids. V gave up 5 bases and J gave up 4 bases, with 8 bases separating them. From germline, CDR1 is DFQATT and CDR2 SNEGSKA (reference sequence). The CDR3 coding sequence is TGCAGTGCTCACCAGTATAATGAAAAACTGTTTTTT. The encoded protein is CSAHQYNEKLFF.

Regarding this clonotype: The germline gene is not matched at one end of the junction; a read error may be the cause. The chain links TRBV24-1 to TRBJ1-2, with D unresolved. Looked up from germline, CDR1 is KGHDR and CDR2 is SFDVKD. CDR3 length: 12 amino acids. The CDR3 region is CATSDPQDGYAF. DNA for the CDR3: TGTGCCACCAGTGATCCTCAAGATGGCTACGCCTTC.

This clonotype has just a few counts. CDR3 residues: CASSFSDLGNTIYF. For the CDR3, the DNA is TGTGCCAGCAGTTTTAGTGACCTCGGAAACACCATATATTTT. The chain recombines TRBV12-3 or TRBV12-4 with TRBJ1-3; no definite D call. The ends were cut back, 3 bases at V and 4 bases at J, with 10 bases in the middle. This CDR3 is built from 14 residues.

The V and J genes are TRBV30 and TRBJ2-7, with D unresolved. CDR3 length equals 11 residues. V lost 4 bases and J lost 13, with 17 bases in between. Germline V gene data show CDR1 as GTSNPN and CDR2 as SVGIG (reference sequence). CDR3 in amino acids: CAWNLSLAEYF. The CDR3 DNA sequence: TGTGCCTGGAACTTGAGTCTTGCGGAATACTTC.

The chain carries TRBV20-1 and TRBJ1-2, with unresolved D. The CDR3 runs to 13 residues. The V end was cut by 6 bases, the J end by 7 bases, with 18 bases between. In germline, CDR1 is DFQATT, CDR2 SNEGSKA (reference sequence). CDR3 sequence reads: CSAKQEWSFGYTF. The CDR3 DNA follows: TGCAGTGCCAAGCAAGAGTGGTCTTTTGGCTACACCTTC.

This clonotype was observed a handful of times. The genes are TRBV19 and TRBJ2-1, with D perhaps TRBD2 (5 bases). Trimming took off 7 bases at V and 8 bases at J, with 21 bases between the two ends. Germline V gene data show CDR1 as LNHDA and CDR2 as SQIVND (reference sequence). The CDR3 is made up of 15 amino acids. The chain's CDR3 is CASTKRGFPTDEQFF. The CDR3 DNA follows: TGTGCCAGTACCAAACGGGGTTTCCCGACGGATGAGCAGTTCTTC. The full variable domain, with the rest looked up from reference TRBV19 and TRBJ2-1, is DGGITQSPKYLFRKEGQNVTLSCEQNLNHDAMYWYRQDPGQGLRLIYYSQIVNDFQKGDIAEGYSVSREKKESFPLTVTSAQKNPTAFYLCASTKRGFPTDEQFFGPGTRLTVL.

The rearrangement links TRBV27 to TRBJ1-6; D unresolved. The germline gives CDR1 MNHEY, CDR2 SMNVEV (reference sequence). The CDR3 length is 16 residues. V lost 1 base and J 10 bases, leaving 17 bases between the germline ends. DNA of the CDR3: TGTGCCAGCAGTTTATTCTTCAGGCAAGGAGGGTCACCCCTCCACTTT. Its translation is CASSLFFRQGGSPLHF.

On this clonotype itself: Relative to the germline gene, one junction end is altered; a read error may explain this. The gene calls are TRBV7-2 and TRBJ2-7; D assignment may be TRBD1 or TRBD2 (5 bases each). Germline-derived CDR1 and CDR2 are SGHTA and FQGNSA. The CDR3 runs 15 residues. CDR3 sequence (DNA): TGTGCCGGCAGCTTAGTAGGGGACGGTACCTACGAGCAGTACTTC. Translating gives CAGSLVGDGTYEQYF.

The chain recombines TRBV27 with TRBJ2-1, with 10 bases fitting TRBD2. The germline V gene encodes CDR1 MNHEY and CDR2 SMNVEV (reference sequence). With 1 base clipped from V and 6 bases from J, the junction kept 6 bases outside the gene matches. The CDR3 runs 16 residues. The CDR3, as DNA: TGTGCCAGCAGTTTATTTGGGAGCGGGAGGGCCAATGAGCAGTTCTTC. As protein: CASSLFGSGRANEQFF.

This rearrangement joins TRBV7-8 to TRBJ1-1, with D possibly being TRBD1 (6 bases). Deletions cut 5 bases from V and 0 bases from J, with 19 bases between. The CDR3 has 17 residues. CDR1 and CDR2 from the germline V gene are SGHVS and FQNEAQ. CDR3 sequence: CASSPPAGACMNTEAFF. The DNA of the CDR3 is TGTGCCAGCAGCCCACCGGCGGGGGCCTGCATGAACACTGAAGCTTTCTTT.

This clonotype was detected only a few times. The V gene is TRBV5-1, the J gene TRBJ2-2; TRBD1 matches 9 bases. The V gene end was trimmed by 0 bases and the J gene end by 1 base; junction bases not matched to a gene: 4. CDR1 and CDR2 (germline): SGHRS, YFSETQ. The length of the CDR3 is 17 residues. CDR3 amino acids: CASSLALGQGNTGELFF. The CDR3 DNA reads TGCGCCAGCAGCTTGGCCCTGGGACAGGGGAACACCGGGGAGCTGTTTTTT. The full variable domain, its missing parts supplied by reference TRBV5-1 and TRBJ2-2, is KAGVTQTPRYLIKTRGQQVTLSCSPISGHRSVSWYQQTPGQGLQFLFEYFSETQRNKGNFPGRFSGRQFSNSRSEMNVSTLELGDSALYLCASSLALGQGNTGELFFGEGSRLTVL.

The chain has TRBV12-5 and TRBJ2-2; no reliable D call. Trimming removed 6 bases at V and 0 bases at J, with 11 bases between. The CDR3 consists of 15 residues. Germline V gene data show CDR1 as LGHNT and CDR2 as FRNRAP. Here the CDR3 reads CASGRNFSNTGELFF. Written as DNA, the CDR3 is TGTGCTAGTGGCCGAAACTTCTCGAACACCGGGGAGCTGTTTTTT.

This clonotype was detected a few times. The chain combines TRBV29-1 with TRBJ1-5, with D perhaps matching TRBD1 (5 bases). V lost 7 bases and J 4 bases, leaving 14 bases between the germline ends. The CDR3 is 13 residues long. Germline lookup yields CDR1 SQVTM and CDR2 ANQGSEA. CDR3 protein: CSGAVEGNQPQHF. CDR3 in DNA: TGCAGCGGAGCAGTGGAGGGGAATCAGCCCCAGCATTTT.

This sequence joins TRBV27 and TRBJ2-1, with 8 bases fitting TRBD2. Germline V gene sequence: CDR1 MNHEY, CDR2 SMNVEV (reference sequence). The CDR3 runs to 14 residues. The V segment lost 3 bases and the J segment 4 bases; nucleotides outside the gene matches: 2. The CDR3 region is CASSFGGEYNEQFF. CDR3 sequence (DNA): TGTGCCAGCAGTTTCGGGGGGGAATACAATGAGCAGTTCTTC.

The chain links TRBV20-1 to TRBJ2-1, with TRBD1 identical over 9 bases. CDR3 length: 16 amino acids. J lost 0 bases, V lost 6 bases, and 9 bases had no gene match. Germline V gene sequence: CDR1 DFQATT, CDR2 SNEGSKA (reference sequence). In DNA, the CDR3 is TGCAGTGCCCGGGGTCAACAGGGGGCCTCCTACAATGAGCAGTTCTTC. Translating gives CSARGQQGASYNEQFF.

This clonotype was counted only a few times. The rearrangement uses TRBV11-2 and TRBJ2-1; D uncertain. The germline CDR1 and CDR2 sequences are SGHAT and FQNNGV. V was shortened by 1 base and J by 9 bases, with 7 bases between the two germline ends. The CDR3 has 12 residues. The CDR3 loop is CASSLVATEQFF. The CDR3 DNA sequence: TGTGCCAGCAGCTTAGTAGCTACTGAGCAGTTCTTC.

V gene TRBV10-3 combines with J gene TRBJ1-1, with TRBD1 identical over 7 bases. The CDR3 length is 17 residues. V lost 2 bases and J lost 3; bases outside the gene matches: 12. CDR1 and CDR2 from the germline V gene are ENHRY and SYGVKD. CDR3 DNA: TGTGCCATCAGTGAGACCCTACGACAGGGTGGGGACACTGAAGCTTTCTTT. Translation: CAISETLRQGGDTEAFF.